This T cell receptor (beta chain) was profiled in a study of cytomegalovirus exposure and HLA in healthy donors. Looking at the study overall: The approximately 110 validation repertoires used a platform that matched the one used for the 666 first-cohort repertoires, as a later analysis reported. Study-wide points: The investigators catalogued 150 to 200 TCR beta chains as cytomegalovirus-associated. Three CMV-associated chains proved CMV antigen-specific in vitro.

While the first cohort had fewer than 850 subjects, the donors belonged to the separate validation cohort of 100 to 150 subjects. Germline lookup yields CDR1 SGDLS and CDR2 YYNGEE. The CDR3 spans 16 residues. Trimming removed 0 bases from V and 5 bases from J; junction bases left unmatched: 6. Sequencing used immunoSEQ multiplex PCR; TCRdb keeps in-frame clones, though not all of them. The sample yields about 57,000 clones, roughly 90% seen once. Concerning this clone itself: Its antigen is unidentified.

The receptor was derived from a woman under 30 in good health and CMV-seronegative. V gene TRBV9 combines with J gene TRBJ2-7; 12 bases fit TRBD2. The sample was PBMCs. CDR3 region: CASSVGTSGAWDEQYF. CDR3 nucleotides: TGTGCCAGCAGCGTAGGGACTAGCGGGGCTTGGGACGAGCAGTACTTC.